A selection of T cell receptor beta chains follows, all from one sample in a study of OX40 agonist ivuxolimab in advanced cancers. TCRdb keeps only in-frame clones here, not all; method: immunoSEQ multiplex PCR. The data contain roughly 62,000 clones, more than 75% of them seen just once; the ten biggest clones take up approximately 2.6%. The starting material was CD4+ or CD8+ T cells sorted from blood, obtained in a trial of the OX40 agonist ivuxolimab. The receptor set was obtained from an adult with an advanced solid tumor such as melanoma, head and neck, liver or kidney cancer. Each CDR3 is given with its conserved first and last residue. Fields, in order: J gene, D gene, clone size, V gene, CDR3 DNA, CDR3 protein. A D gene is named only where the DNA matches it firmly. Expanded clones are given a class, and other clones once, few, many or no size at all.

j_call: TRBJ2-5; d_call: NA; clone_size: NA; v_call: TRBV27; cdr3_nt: TGTGCCAGCAGTTTAGAGCAGGGCACAGAGACCCAGTACTTC; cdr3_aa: CASSLEQGTETQYF
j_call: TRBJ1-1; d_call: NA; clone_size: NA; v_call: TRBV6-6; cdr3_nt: TGTGCCAGTCGGAGAGGGGACACTGAAGCTTTCTTT; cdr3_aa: CASRRGDTEAFF
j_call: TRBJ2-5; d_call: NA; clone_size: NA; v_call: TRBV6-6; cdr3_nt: TGTGCCAGCACCCCTTCGGGAATCGGGGAGACCCAGTACTTC; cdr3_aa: CASTPSGIGETQYF
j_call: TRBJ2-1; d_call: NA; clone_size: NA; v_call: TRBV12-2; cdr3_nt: TGTGCAAGTCGCTTAGTTCCCCGCAGGGTAGCCAGCAATGAGCAGTTCTTC; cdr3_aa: CASRLVPRRVASNEQFF
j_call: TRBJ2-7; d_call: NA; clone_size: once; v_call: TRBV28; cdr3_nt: TGTGCCAGCAGTTTAAGACGGGGACACCTCTCCTACGAGCAGTACTTC; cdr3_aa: CASSLRRGHLSYEQYF
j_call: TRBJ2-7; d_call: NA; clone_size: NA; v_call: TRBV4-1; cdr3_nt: TGCGCCAGCAGCCACCCCGTAGGTAGCGGTAGATACGAGCAGTACTTC; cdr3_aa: CASSHPVGSGRYEQYF
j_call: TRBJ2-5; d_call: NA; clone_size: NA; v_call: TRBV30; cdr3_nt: TGTGCCTGGACGAAGGCTACGGGAGAGACCCAGTACTTC; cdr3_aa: CAWTKATGETQYF
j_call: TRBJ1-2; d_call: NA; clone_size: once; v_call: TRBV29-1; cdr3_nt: TGCAGCGTTGAACCCGCCGAATATGGCTACACCTTC; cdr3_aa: CSVEPAEYGYTF
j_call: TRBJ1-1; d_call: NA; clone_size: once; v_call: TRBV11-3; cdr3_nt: TGTGCCAGCAGCTCCGGGGCAGAGAACACTGAAGCTTTCTTT; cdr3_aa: CASSSGAENTEAFF
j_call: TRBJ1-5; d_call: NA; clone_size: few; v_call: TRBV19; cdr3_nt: TGTGCCAGTAGTATAGTACAGAAATATCAGCCCCAGCATTTT; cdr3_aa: CASSIVQKYQPQHF
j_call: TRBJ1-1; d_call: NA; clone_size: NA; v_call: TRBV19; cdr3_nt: TGTGCCAGTAGTATAGCAGCGGGGGGCACTGAAGCTTTCTTT; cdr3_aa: CASSIAAGGTEAFF
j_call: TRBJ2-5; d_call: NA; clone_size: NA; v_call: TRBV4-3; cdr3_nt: TGCGCCAGCAGCCAAGATGGCGCGGAGACCCAGTACTTC; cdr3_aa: CASSQDGAETQYF
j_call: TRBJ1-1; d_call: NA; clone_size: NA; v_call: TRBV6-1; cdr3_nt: TGTGCCAGCCCGAACGGAGTGAACACTGAAGCTTTCTTT; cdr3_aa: CASPNGVNTEAFF
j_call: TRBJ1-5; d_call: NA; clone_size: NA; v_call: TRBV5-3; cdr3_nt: TGTGCCAGAAGCTTGAGGGAGGGGAGGGGAGGCAATCAGCCCCAGCATTTT; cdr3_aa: CARSLREGRGGNQPQHF
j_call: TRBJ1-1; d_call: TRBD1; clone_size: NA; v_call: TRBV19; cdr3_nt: TGTGCCAGTATCCAGACAGGGGAGTACACTGAAGCTTTCTTT; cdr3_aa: CASIQTGEYTEAFF
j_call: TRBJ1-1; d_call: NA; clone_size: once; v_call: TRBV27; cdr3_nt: TGTGCCAGCAGCCGACTCACCGGGAAAGCTTTCTTT; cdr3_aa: CASSRLTGKAFF
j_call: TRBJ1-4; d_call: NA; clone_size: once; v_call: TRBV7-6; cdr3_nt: TGTGCCAGCAGCCCCGGGGGGTCGTCTAATGAAAAACTGTTTTTT; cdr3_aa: CASSPGGSSNEKLFF
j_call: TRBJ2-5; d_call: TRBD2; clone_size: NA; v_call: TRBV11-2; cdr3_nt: TGTGCCAGCAGCTTCACTAGCGGGGGTCCCCTGGAGACCCAGTACTTC; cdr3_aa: CASSFTSGGPLETQYF
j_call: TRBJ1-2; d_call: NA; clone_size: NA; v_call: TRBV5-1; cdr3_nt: TGCGCCAGCAGCTCGCCGTCGCTTTCGTTAGACGGCTACACCTTC; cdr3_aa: CASSSPSLSLDGYTF
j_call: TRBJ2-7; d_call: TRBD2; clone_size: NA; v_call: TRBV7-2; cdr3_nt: TGTGCCAGCAGCGCCCAGCGGGACTCCGCCTACGAGCAGTACTTC; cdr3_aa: CASSAQRDSAYEQYF
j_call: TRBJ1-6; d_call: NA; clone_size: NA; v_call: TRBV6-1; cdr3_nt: TGTGCCAGCAGCCGACAGAATTCACCCCTCCACTTT; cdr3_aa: CASSRQNSPLHF
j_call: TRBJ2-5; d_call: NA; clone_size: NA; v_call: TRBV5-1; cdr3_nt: TGCGCCAGCAGCTTGCAGGGGCGGGCAGAGACCCAGTACTTC; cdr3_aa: CASSLQGRAETQYF
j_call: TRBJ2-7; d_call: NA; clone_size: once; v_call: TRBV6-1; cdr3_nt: TGTGCCAGCAGTGAAGGAATACCCCCAGTTAAGCAGTACTTC; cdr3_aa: CASSEGIPPVKQYF
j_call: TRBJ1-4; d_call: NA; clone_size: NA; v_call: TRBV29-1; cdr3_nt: TGCAGCGTCGGGGGTCCGAATGAAAAACTGTTTTTT; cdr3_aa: CSVGGPNEKLFF
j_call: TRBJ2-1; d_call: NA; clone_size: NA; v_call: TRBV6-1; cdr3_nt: TGTGCCAGCAGAGATATGGTTGGGCCCTACAATGAGCAGTTCTTC; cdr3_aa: CASRDMVGPYNEQFF
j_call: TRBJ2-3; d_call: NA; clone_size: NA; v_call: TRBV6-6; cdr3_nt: TGTGCCAGCAGTTACCAGGGGCTTAGCACAGATACGCAGTATTTT; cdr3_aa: CASSYQGLSTDTQYF
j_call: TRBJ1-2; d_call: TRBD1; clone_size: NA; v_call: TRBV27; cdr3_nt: TGTGCCAGCGGGAGACAGGGAGGAAAGGGCTACACCTTC; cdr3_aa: CASGRQGGKGYTF
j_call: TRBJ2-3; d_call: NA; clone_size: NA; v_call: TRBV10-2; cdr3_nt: TGCGCCAGCAGTGAGGGAGGGATCAGCACAGATACGCAGTATTTT; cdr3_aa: CASSEGGISTDTQYF
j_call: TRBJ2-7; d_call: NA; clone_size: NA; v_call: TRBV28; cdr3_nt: TGTGCCAGCAGTTTCCGCCAGGGGACGTGGGTCAAGTACGAGCAGTACTTC; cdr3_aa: CASSFRQGTWVKYEQYF
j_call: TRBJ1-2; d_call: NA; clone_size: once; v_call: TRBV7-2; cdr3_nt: TGTGCCAGCAGCCCCGGTAGTATGGCTCACTATGGCTACACCTTC; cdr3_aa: CASSPGSMAHYGYTF
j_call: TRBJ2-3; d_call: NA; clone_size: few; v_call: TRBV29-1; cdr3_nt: TGCAGCCCGCGGCAGGCCACCTTCACAGATACGCAGTATTTT; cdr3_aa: CSPRQATFTDTQYF
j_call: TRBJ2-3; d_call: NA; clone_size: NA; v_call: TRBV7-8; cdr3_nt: TGTGCCAGCAGCCCCCCTGGTCCTTCCGAAGATACGCAGTATTTT; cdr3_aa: CASSPPGPSEDTQYF
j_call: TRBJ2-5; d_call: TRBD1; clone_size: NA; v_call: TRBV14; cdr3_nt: TGTGCCAGCAGCAAGGGACAGCAACAAGAGACCCAGTACTTC; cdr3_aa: CASSKGQQQETQYF
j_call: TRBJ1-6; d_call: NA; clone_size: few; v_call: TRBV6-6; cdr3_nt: TGTGCCAGCAGCCACCTTGATAATTCACCCCTCCACTTT; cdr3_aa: CASSHLDNSPLHF
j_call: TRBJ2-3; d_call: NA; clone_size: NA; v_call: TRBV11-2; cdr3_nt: TGTGCCAGCAGCCCTCGACTTGGGGAGTATACAGATACGCAGTATTTT; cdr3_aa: CASSPRLGEYTDTQYF
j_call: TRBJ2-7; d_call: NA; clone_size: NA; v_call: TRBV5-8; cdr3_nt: TGTGCCAGCAGCTTGACGGGGGGCACCATCTCCTACGAGCAGTACTTC; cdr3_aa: CASSLTGGTISYEQYF
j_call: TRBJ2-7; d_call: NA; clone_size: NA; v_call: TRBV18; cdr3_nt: TGTGCCAGCTCACCAGTCGAAAATGACGAGCAGTACTTC; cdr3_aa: CASSPVENDEQYF
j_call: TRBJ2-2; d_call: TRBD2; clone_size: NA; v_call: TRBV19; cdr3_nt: TGTGCCAGTAGTATGGGACTAGCGGGTTCGACGAACACCGGGGAGCTGTTTTTT; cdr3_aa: CASSMGLAGSTNTGELFF
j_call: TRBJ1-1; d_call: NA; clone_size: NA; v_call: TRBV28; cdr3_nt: TGTGCCAGCAGTTTAAGTTATGCCACTGAAGCTTTCTTT; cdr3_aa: CASSLSYATEAFF
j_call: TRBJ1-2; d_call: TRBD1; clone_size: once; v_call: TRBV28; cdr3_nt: TGTGCCAGCAGTTTAATTGGACAGGTCTATGGCTACACCTTC; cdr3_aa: CASSLIGQVYGYTF
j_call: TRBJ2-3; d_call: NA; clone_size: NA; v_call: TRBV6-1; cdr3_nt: TGTGCCAGTGGACCTGGCACAGATACGCAGTATTTT; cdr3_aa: CASGPGTDTQYF
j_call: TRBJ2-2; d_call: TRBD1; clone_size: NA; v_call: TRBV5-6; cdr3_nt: TGTGCCAGCAGCAAACCGACAGGGTCCGGGGAGCTGTTTTTT; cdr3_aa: CASSKPTGSGELFF
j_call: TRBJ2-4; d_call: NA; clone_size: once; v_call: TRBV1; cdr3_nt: TGCACCAGCAGCCCCAACGGACTAGCGGGGACCCGTTGGGCCAAAAACATTCAGTACTTC; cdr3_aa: CTSSPNGLAGTRWAKNIQYF
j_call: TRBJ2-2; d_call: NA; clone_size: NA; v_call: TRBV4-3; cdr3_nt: TGCGCCAGCAGCCATGACCGGGACACCTCGAACACCGGGGAGCTGTTTTTT; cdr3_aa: CASSHDRDTSNTGELFF
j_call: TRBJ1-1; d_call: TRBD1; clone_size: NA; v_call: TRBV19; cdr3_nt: TGTGCCAGTAGTCTCCGGGACAGGGAGACTGAAGCTTTCTTT; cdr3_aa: CASSLRDRETEAFF
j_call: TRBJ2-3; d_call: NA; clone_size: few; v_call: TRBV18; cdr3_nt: TGTGCCAGCTCAACGTACGTTCGCACAGATACGCAGTATTTT; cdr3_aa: CASSTYVRTDTQYF
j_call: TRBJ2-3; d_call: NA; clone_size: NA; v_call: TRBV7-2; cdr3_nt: TGTGCCAGCAGCTTACTACAGGGCACAGATACGCAGTATTTT; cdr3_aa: CASSLLQGTDTQYF
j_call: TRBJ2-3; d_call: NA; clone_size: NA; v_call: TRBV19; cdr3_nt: TGTGCCAGTAGTACAGGGGAGGGCACAGATACGCAGTATTTT; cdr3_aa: CASSTGEGTDTQYF
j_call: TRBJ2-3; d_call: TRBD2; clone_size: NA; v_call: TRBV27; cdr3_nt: TGTGCCAGCAGGATGGGAGGGGCACAAAGCACAGATACGCAGTATTTT; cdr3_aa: CASRMGGAQSTDTQYF
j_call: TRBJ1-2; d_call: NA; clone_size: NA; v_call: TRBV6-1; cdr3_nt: TGTGCCAGCCGAAACACCGGGACTAACTATGGCTACACCTTC; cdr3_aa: CASRNTGTNYGYTF
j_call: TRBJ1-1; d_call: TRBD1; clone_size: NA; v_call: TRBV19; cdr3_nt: TGTGCCAGTAGTTCGGCCCGGGACAGCCACCTCTTT; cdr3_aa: CASSSARDSHLF
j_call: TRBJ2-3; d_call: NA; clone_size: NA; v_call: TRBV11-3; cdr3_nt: TGTGCCAGCAGCTTAATCGGGGGCGGAGATACGCAGTATTTT; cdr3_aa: CASSLIGGGDTQYF
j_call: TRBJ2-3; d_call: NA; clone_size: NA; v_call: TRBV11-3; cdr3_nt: TGTGCCAGCAGCTTTGGCAGGGTGGCCACAGATACGCAGTATTTT; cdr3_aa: CASSFGRVATDTQYF
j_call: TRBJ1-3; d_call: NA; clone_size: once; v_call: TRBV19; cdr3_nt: TGTGCCAGTACCTCAGGAGACTCTGGAAACACCATATATTTT; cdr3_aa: CASTSGDSGNTIYF
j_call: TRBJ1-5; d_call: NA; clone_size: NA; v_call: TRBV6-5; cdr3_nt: TGTGCCAGCAGTTCCGAGAGGGGAGGCGCCCAGCATTTT; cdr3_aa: CASSSERGGAQHF
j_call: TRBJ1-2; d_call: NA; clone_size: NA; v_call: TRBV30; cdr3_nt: TGTGCCTGGAGCCACGGCTTCAATGGCTACACCTTC; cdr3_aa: CAWSHGFNGYTF
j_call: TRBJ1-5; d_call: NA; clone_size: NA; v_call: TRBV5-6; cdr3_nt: TGTGCCAGCAGCTCTGGGGGGGGTCAGCCCCAGCATTTT; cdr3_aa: CASSSGGGQPQHF
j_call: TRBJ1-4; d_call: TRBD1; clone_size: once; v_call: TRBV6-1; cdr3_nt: TGTGCCAGCCGGGGAGGGGGCGCGGCTAATGAAAAACTGTTTTTT; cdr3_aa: CASRGGGAANEKLFF